These 7 T cell receptor beta chains originate from one sample sequenced in a study of naive and memory T cell subsets. Both TRBC1 and TRBC2 were covered by a beta constant-region primer of two equimolar oligonucleotides. TCRdb reprocessed the UMI-ligation and nested PCR reads via MiXCR and lists one record per CDR3 protein. The profile covers 65,000 to 85,000 distinct CDR3 sequences, with roughly 14% appearing a single time and over 0.75% taken by the ten largest. Sequenced input: central memory CD4+ T cells from blood. The receptors originated from a human donor in good health.

The chain combines TRBV6-1 with TRBJ2-2; 11 bases agree with TRBD2. The CDR3 contains 18 residues. After removal of 6 bases from V and 2 bases from J, the junction contained 11 bases not matched to a gene. The V gene's germline CDR1 is MNHNS and CDR2 SASEGT. CDR3 sequence: CASSAPIGLAGNTGELFF. The CDR3, as DNA: TGTGCCAGCAGCGCACCCATCGGACTAGCGGGTAACACCGGGGAGCTGTTTTTT.

This clonotype was seen only a few times. The chain has TRBV7-9 and TRBJ1-2; D call uncertain. The germline V gene encodes CDR1 SEHNR and CDR2 FQNEAQ (reference sequence). V was cut by 3 bases and J by 3 bases, with 11 bases left in between. This CDR3 contains 14 residues. The CDR3, as DNA: TGTGCCAGCAGCTTGGAGAGGATCTACTATGGCTACACCTTC. Protein: CASSLERIYYGYTF.

The chain joins TRBV5-1 to TRBJ1-4; D is ambiguous. The ends were cut back, 4 bases at V and 5 bases at J, with 12 bases in the middle. CDR3 length equals 14 residues. Germline values: CDR1 SGHRS, CDR2 YFSETQ. Here the CDR3 DNA reads TGCGCCAGCAGCCACGACAACGGAAATGAAAAACTGTTTTTT. Translating it yields CASSHDNGNEKLFF.

The chain couples TRBV6-1 to TRBJ2-2; D ambiguous. The ends were cut back, 2 bases at V and 1 base at J, with 5 bases in the middle. The germline V gene has CDR1 MNHNS and CDR2 SASEGT. The CDR3 covers 14 residues. CDR3: CASSEYMNTGELFF. For the CDR3, the DNA is TGTGCCAGCAGTGAATATATGAACACCGGGGAGCTGTTTTTT.

The rearrangement uses TRBV20-1 and TRBJ1-1; no definite D call. The CDR3 contains 14 residues. Germline lookup yields CDR1 DFQATT and CDR2 SNEGSKA (reference sequence). Trimming removed 2 bases at V and 0 bases at J, with 10 bases between. CDR3 loop: CSARYASLNTEAFF. The CDR3, as DNA: TGCAGTGCTAGATATGCGAGTCTGAACACTGAAGCTTTCTTT.

The chain couples TRBV20-1 to TRBJ2-1, with TRBD2 matching 12 bases. Germline assignment: CDR1 DFQATT and CDR2 SNEGSKA (reference sequence). V gave up 6 bases and J gave up 7 bases; unmatched junction bases: 4. The CDR3 is 13 amino acids. The CDR3, as DNA: TGCAGTGCCCCGACTAGCGGGAGTAATGAGCAGTTCTTC. Translating gives CSAPTSGSNEQFF.

In this sample, this clonotype turned up a few times. The chain couples TRBV7-3 to TRBJ2-3; 8 bases match TRBD1. With 5 bases clipped from V and 4 bases from J, the junction kept 2 bases outside the gene matches. Germline CDR1 SGHTA, CDR2 FQGTGA. The CDR3 contains 13 residues. The CDR3 here is CASSRGQADTQYF. The CDR3 DNA reads as TGTGCCAGCAGCCGGGGACAGGCAGATACGCAGTATTTT.